The clone carrying this TCR beta chain occurred many times. Its antigen is unknown. The template for TCR beta VDJ and CDR3 sequence profiling was genomic DNA. TCRdb ran MiXCR on the reads and lists one entry per CDR3 protein. Here the sample spans 100,000 to 150,000 distinct CDR3 sequences, more than 35% being singletons. This sample is part of a study of CD8+CD57+ T cells in acquired aplastic anemia. The study's findings and limits: Approximately 28 CD8+ CDR3 sequences were shared between patients and controls.

Sequenced input: sorted CD4+, CD8+, or CD8+CD57+ T cells (not recorded which) from PBMCs. The TCR sequence derives from a human donor in good health, serving as a control.

The CDR3 is CASSLRDSLHF. For the CDR3, the DNA is TGTGCCAGCAGTCTCCGGGACTCCCTCCACTTT. This chain links TRBV25-1 with TRBJ1-6, with a possible D match to TRBD1 (5 bases). CDR3 length: 11 residues. The germline V and J ends were trimmed by 5 bases and 14 bases, with 10 bases remaining between them. Looked up from germline, CDR1 is MGHDK and CDR2 is SYGVNS. Based on the CDR3 plus reference TRBV25-1 and TRBJ1-6, the full variable domain is EADIYQTPRYLVIGTGKKITLECSQTMGHDKMYWYQQDPGMELHLIHYSYGVNSTEKGDLSSESTVSRIRTEHFPLTLESARPSHTSQYLCASSLRDSLHFGNGTRLTVT.